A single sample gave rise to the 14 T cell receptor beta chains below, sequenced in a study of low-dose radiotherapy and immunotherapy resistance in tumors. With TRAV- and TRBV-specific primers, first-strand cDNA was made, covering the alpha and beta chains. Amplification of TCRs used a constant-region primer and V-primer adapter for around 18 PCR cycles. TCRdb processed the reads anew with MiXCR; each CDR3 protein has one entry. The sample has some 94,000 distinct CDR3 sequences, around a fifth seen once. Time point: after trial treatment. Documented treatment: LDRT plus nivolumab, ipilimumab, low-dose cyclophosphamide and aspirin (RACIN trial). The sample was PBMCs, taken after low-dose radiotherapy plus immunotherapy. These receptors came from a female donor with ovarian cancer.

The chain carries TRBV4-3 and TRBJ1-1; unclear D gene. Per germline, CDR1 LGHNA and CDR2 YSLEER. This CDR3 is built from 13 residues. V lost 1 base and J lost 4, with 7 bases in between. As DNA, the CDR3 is TGCGCCAGCAGCCAAGGAAGGAGCACTGAAGCTTTCTTT. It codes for CASSQGRSTEAFF.

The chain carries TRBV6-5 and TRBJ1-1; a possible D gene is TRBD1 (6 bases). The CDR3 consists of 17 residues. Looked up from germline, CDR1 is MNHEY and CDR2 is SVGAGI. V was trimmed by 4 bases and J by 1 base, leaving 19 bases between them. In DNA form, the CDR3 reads TGTGCCAGCAGTTTTCTCCCGGGACACCACTCGAACACTGAAGCTTTCTTT. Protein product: CASSFLPGHHSNTEAFF.

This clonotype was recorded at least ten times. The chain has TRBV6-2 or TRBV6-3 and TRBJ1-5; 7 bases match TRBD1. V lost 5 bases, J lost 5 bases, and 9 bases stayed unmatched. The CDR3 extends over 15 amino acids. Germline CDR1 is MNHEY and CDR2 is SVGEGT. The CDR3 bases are TGTGCCAGCAGTACCCCACCGACAGGGTATCAGCCCCAGCATTTT. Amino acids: CASSTPPTGYQPQHF.

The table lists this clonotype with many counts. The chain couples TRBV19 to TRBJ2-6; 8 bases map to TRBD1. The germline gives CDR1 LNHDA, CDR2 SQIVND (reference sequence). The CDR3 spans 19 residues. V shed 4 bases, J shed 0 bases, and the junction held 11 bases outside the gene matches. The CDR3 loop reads CASSTRTGNLLSGANVLTF. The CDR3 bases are TGTGCCAGTAGTACACGGACAGGGAACCTCCTCTCTGGGGCCAACGTCCTGACTTTC. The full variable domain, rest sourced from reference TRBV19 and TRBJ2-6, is DGGITQSPKYLFRKEGQNVTLSCEQNLNHDAMYWYRQDPGQGLRLIYYSQIVNDFQKGDIAEGYSVSREKKESFPLTVTSAQKNPTAFYLCASSTRTGNLLSGANVLTFGAGSRLTVL.

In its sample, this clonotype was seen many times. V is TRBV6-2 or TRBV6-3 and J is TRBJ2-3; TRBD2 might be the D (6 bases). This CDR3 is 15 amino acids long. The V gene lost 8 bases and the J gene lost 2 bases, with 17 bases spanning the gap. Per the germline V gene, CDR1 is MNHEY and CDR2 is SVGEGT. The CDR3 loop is CASGLDYDHTDTQYF. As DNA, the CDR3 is TGTGCCAGCGGGTTGGACTACGATCACACAGATACGCAGTATTTT.

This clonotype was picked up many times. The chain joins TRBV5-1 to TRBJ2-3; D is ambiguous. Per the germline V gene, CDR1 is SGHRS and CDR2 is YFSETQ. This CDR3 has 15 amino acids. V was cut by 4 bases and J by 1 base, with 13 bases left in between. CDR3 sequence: CASSADGMGTDTQYF. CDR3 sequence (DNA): TGCGCCAGCAGCGCGGACGGCATGGGCACAGATACGCAGTATTTT.

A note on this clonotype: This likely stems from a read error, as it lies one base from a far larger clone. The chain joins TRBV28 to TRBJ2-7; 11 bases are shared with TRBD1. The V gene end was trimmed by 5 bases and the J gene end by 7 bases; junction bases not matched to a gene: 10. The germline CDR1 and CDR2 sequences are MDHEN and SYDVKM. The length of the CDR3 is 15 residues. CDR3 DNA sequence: TGTGCCAGCAGTAGCCCGGGACAGGGGGATAATGAGCAGTACTTC. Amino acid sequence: CASSSPGQGDNEQYF.

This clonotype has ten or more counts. In DNA form, the CDR3 reads TGTGCCAGCAGGGTGGCTAGCCCTGGTGTCGAGCAGTTCTTC. It encodes CASRVASPGVEQFF. The rearrangement joins TRBV7-6 to TRBJ2-1, with a possible D match to TRBD2 (5 bases). The CDR3 is made up of 14 amino acids. Germline loops: CDR1 SGHVS, CDR2 FNYEAQ. Between the trimmed V and J ends, which lost 6 bases and 10 bases, there was a span of 19 bases.

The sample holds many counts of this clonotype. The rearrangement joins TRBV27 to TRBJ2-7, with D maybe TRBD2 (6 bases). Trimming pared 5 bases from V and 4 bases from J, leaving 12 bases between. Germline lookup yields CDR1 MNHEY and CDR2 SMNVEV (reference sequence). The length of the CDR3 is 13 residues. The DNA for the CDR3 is TGTGCCAGCAGTGGGACTTTGGGGTACGAGCAGTACTTC. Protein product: CASSGTLGYEQYF.

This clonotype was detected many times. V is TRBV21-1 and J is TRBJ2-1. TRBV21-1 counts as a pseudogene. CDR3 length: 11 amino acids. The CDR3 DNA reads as TGTGCCAGCAGCAAAGATGGTGAGCAGTTCTTC. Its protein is CASSKDGEQFF.

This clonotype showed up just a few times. The CDR3 protein is CASSSPTGVSLAGNTIYF. As DNA, the CDR3 is TGTGCCAGCAGTTCACCGACAGGGGTTTCACTGGCTGGAAACACCATATATTTT. This rearrangement joins TRBV28 to TRBJ1-3; 8 bases agree with TRBD1. V was clipped by 4 bases and J by 2 bases; unmatched bases: 13. The CDR3 runs to 18 residues. CDR1 and CDR2 from the germline V gene are MDHEN and SYDVKM.

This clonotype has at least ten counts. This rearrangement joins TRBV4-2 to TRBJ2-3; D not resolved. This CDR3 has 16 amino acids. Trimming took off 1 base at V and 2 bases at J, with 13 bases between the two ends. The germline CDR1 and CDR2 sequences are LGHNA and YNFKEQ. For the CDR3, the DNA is TGTGCCAGCAGCCAAGTTTTTGCCGGAAACACAGATACGCAGTATTTT. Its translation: CASSQVFAGNTDTQYF.

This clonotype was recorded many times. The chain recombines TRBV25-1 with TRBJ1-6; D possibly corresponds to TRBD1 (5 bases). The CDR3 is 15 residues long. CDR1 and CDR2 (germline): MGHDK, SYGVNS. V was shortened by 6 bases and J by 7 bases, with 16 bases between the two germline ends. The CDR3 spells CASRETGHQNSPLHF. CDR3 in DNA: TGTGCCAGCAGAGAAACAGGACACCAAAATTCACCCCTCCACTTT.

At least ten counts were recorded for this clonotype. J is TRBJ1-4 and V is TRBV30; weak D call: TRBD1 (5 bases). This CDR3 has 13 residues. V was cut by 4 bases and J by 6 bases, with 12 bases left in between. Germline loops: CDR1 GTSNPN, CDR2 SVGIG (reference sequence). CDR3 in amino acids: CAWMGGSDEKLFF. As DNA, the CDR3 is TGTGCCTGGATGGGGGGAAGCGATGAAAAACTGTTTTTT.